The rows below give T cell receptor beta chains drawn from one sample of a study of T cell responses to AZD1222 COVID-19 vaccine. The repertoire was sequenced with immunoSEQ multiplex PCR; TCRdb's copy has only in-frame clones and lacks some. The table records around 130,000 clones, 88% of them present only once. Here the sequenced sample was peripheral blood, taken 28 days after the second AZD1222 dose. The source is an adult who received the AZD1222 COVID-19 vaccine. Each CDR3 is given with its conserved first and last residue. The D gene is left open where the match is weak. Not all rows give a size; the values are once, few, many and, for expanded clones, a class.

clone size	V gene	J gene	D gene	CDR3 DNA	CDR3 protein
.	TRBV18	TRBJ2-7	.	TGTGCCAGCTCACCACAGGACGAGCAGTACTTC	CASSPQDEQYF
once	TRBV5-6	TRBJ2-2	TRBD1	TGTGCCAGCAGCTTGATCAGGGACAGGGGTCCCGGGGAGCTGTTTTTT	CASSLIRDRGPGELFF
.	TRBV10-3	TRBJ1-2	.	TGTGCCATCAGGCCGGAATACGGTGGCTACACCTTC	CAIRPEYGGYTF
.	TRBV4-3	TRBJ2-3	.	TGCGCCAGCAGCCGTCGAGCCGGCGCGACTCTGGTGGATACGCAGTATTTT	CASSRRAGATLVDTQYF
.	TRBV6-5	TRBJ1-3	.	TGTGCCAGCAGCCTACGAAACACCATATATTTT	CASSLRNTIYF
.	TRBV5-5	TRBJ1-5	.	TGTGCCAGCAGCTTGATAGGGGCCGGGCAGCCCCAGCATTTT	CASSLIGAGQPQHF
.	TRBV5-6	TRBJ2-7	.	TGTGCCAGCAGCTTGGTCGCCCGATCGGGGCCCTACGAGCAGTACTTC	CASSLVARSGPYEQYF
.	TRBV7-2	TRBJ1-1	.	TGTGCCAGCAGCCGCCGTCGGGGAAGCACTGAAGCTTTCTTT	CASSRRRGSTEAFF
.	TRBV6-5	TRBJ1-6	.	TGTGCCACCCACTGGGGATCGGGTTCACCCCTCCACTTT	CATHWGSGSPLHF
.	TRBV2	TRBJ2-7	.	TGTGCCAGTCAGGGCTACGAGCAGTACTTC	CASQGYEQYF
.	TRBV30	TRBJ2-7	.	TGTGCCTGGAGTCGAAGGGGGGGGCTAATCCACGAGCAGTACTTC	CAWSRRGGLIHEQYF
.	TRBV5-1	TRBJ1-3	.	TGCGCCAGCAGGCTCTCGGGCGATGGAAACACCATATATTTT	CASRLSGDGNTIYF
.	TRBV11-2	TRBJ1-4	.	TGTGCCAGCAGCTTCCGGGCAACTAATGAAAAACTGTTTTTT	CASSFRATNEKLFF